Below are 24 T cell receptor beta chains sequenced from a single sample in a study of vaccination effects on CD4 cells after COVID-19. ViraFEST assay sequencing came after antigen-specific CD4+ T cells were expanded with viral peptide pools. Scientists isolated CD4+ T cells after a roughly 10-day culture period ended. Of the BNT162b2 and mRNA-1273 vaccines, participants received two doses of one or the other. The method was immunoSEQ multiplex PCR; TCRdb's version includes in-frame clones alone and lacks a portion of them. The table lists under 85,000 clones, under 80% of them singletons. No antigen has been identified for these receptors. Sequences were derived from CD4+ T cells from PBMCs cultured with HCoV-OC43 spike peptides, sampled after COVID-19 vaccination. Subset in this sample: HCoV-OC43 spike overlapping peptide pool stimulation. These receptors were obtained from a human donor who received a COVID-19 vaccine.

In its sample, this clone was seen once. J is TRBJ2-5 and V is TRBV18; TRBD2 agrees at 12 bases. Trimming took 6 bases from V and 2 from J; bases not matched to a gene: 13. Per the germline V gene, CDR1 is KGHSH and CDR2 is LQKENI. The length of the CDR3 is 18 residues. The CDR3 coding sequence is TGTGCCAGCTCCCCCGGACTAGCGGGGATGTCGCGGCAAGAGACCCAGTACTTC. Its protein product is CASSPGLAGMSRQETQYF.

The chain has TRBV7-2 and TRBJ1-5; D is perhaps TRBD1 (5 bases). Trimming took off 2 bases at V and 0 bases at J, with 11 bases between the two ends. This CDR3 comprises 16 residues. CDR1 and CDR2 (germline): SGHTA, FQGNSA. The CDR3 reads CASSLYLGASNQPQHF. The CDR3 coding sequence is TGTGCCAGCAGCTTATATCTCGGGGCTAGCAATCAGCCCCAGCATTTT.

V is TRBV7-3 and J is TRBJ1-1; no reliable D call. The germline V and J ends were trimmed by 2 bases and 1 base, with 5 bases remaining between them. In germline, CDR1 is SGHTA, CDR2 FQGTGA. This CDR3 has 13 amino acids. The CDR3 is CASSLSENTEAFF. Here the CDR3 DNA reads TGTGCCAGCAGCTTATCGGAGAACACTGAAGCTTTCTTT.

The chain couples TRBV12-3 or TRBV12-4 to TRBJ1-1; D gene uncertain. The CDR3 has 12 amino acids. V shed 2 bases and J shed 5 bases, with 6 bases lying between them. This CDR3 reads CASSLTRTEAFF. The CDR3 DNA reads TGTGCCAGCAGTTTAACGAGGACTGAAGCTTTCTTT.

The chain recombines TRBV4-1 with TRBJ1-1; the D is unclear. Germline CDR1 MGHRA, CDR2 YSYEKL. The CDR3 extends over 13 amino acids. The V end lost 4 bases, the J end lost 0 bases, and 6 bases lay between the germline ends. CDR3 residues: CASSRTLNTEAFF. The CDR3 DNA reads TGCGCCAGCAGCCGGACCCTGAACACTGAAGCTTTCTTT.

This rearrangement joins TRBV4-1 to TRBJ2-6; weak D call: TRBD1 (6 bases). The CDR3 loop spans 17 amino acids. Germline CDR1 reads MGHRA; CDR2 reads YSYEKL. V gave up 1 base and J gave up 1 base, with 11 bases separating them. The CDR3 region is CASSQADSLSGANVLTF. In DNA, the CDR3 is TGCGCCAGCAGCCAAGCGGACAGTTTGTCTGGGGCCAACGTCCTGACTTTC.

The genes are TRBV19 and TRBJ1-5, with D perhaps TRBD1 (5 bases). The length of the CDR3 is 14 residues. V gave up 5 bases and J gave up 4 bases, with 12 bases separating them. From germline, CDR1 is LNHDA and CDR2 SQIVND (reference sequence). The CDR3 bases are TGTGCCAGTAGTGACATCAGGGAGAATCAGCCCCAGCATTTT. This translates into CASSDIRENQPQHF.

The chain uses TRBV7-2 and TRBJ2-6; unclear D gene. V was shortened by 2 bases and J by 0 bases, with 5 bases between the two germline ends. This CDR3 spans 15 amino acids. Per the germline V gene, CDR1 is SGHTA and CDR2 is FQGNSA. DNA for the CDR3: TGTGCCAGCAGCTTAAGAGGCTCTGGGGCCAACGTCCTGACTTTC. Residues: CASSLRGSGANVLTF.

V gene TRBV25-1 combines with J gene TRBJ2-3; weak D call: TRBD1 (5 bases). This CDR3 is 13 amino acids long. With 2 bases removed from V and 4 bases from J, the gap between germline ends came to 7 bases. Germline lookup yields CDR1 MGHDK and CDR2 SYGVNS. CDR3 residues: CASSEIGADTQYF. The CDR3 DNA is TGTGCCAGCAGTGAAATAGGGGCAGATACGCAGTATTTT.

V usage is TRBV5-1 and J usage is TRBJ2-1, with 15 bases that match TRBD2. V shed 4 bases and J 4 bases; nucleotides not matched to a gene: 9. The CDR3 has 18 amino acids. Looked up from germline, CDR1 is SGHRS and CDR2 is YFSETQ. The CDR3 bases are TGCGCCAGCAGCGTTAGGGGACTAGCGGGGGGATGGTACAATGAGCAGTTCTTC. Residues: CASSVRGLAGGWYNEQFF.

The V gene is TRBV7-9, the J gene TRBJ2-7, with 7 bases aligning to TRBD1. The CDR3 consists of 15 residues. Germline CDR1 reads SEHNR; CDR2 reads FQNEAQ (reference sequence). The V gene end was trimmed by 5 bases and the J gene end by 3 bases; junction bases not matched to a gene: 10. The CDR3 sequence is CASSLERGQIYEQYV. The CDR3, as DNA: TGTGCCAGCAGCCTTGAGAGGGGGCAGATCTACGAGCAGTACGTC.

The rearrangement joins TRBV6-5 to TRBJ1-2; TRBD1 is a possible D gene (6 bases). The CDR3 has 14 residues. Trimming cost V 6 bases and J 7 bases, with 18 bases left between them. CDR1 is MNHEY and CDR2 is SVGAGI in the germline V gene. The CDR3 nucleotides are TGTGCCAGCAGCCCCGCCTTTCGGACAGCTGGCTACACCTTC. This translates into CASSPAFRTAGYTF.

This clone has just a few counts. This sequence joins TRBV12-5 and TRBJ2-5; weak D call: TRBD2 (5 bases). The V end was cut by 5 bases, the J end by 1 base, with 8 bases between. Germline V CDR1 and CDR2: LGHNT, FRNRAP. This CDR3 has 13 amino acids. Here the CDR3 reads CASGLGVQETQYF. DNA for the CDR3: TGTGCTAGTGGTCTCGGGGTCCAAGAGACCCAGTACTTC.

This clone was seen only a few times. CDR3 residues: CASSPQLAGISYNEQFF. The CDR3 bases are TGTGCCAGCAGCCCACAGCTAGCGGGGATCTCCTACAATGAGCAGTTCTTC. V is TRBV7-8 and J is TRBJ2-1; 9 bases are shared with TRBD2. Trimming cost V 5 bases and J 0 bases; bases outside gene matches: 8. The CDR3 loop spans 17 amino acids. Germline lookup yields CDR1 SGHVS and CDR2 FQNEAQ.

The rearrangement links TRBV5-5 to TRBJ2-3; D may be TRBD1 (6 bases). V was clipped by 4 bases and J by 0 bases, with 9 bases between them. Germline values: CDR1 SGHKS, CDR2 YYEKEE (reference sequence). CDR3 size: 14 residues. CDR3 nucleotide sequence: TGTGCCAGCAGCCGGGACACAAGCACAGATACGCAGTATTTT. Protein: CASSRDTSTDTQYF.

V gene TRBV6-1 combines with J gene TRBJ2-7; TRBD1 is a possible D gene (6 bases). V shed 3 bases and J shed 4 bases, with 10 bases lying between them. Germline V lookup: CDR1 MNHNS, CDR2 SASEGT. The CDR3 is 13 amino acids. The DNA for the CDR3 is TGTGCCAGCAGTGAGGGACACGGATACGAGCAGTACGTC. Its protein product is CASSEGHGYEQYV.

The table lists this clone with a few counts. The rearrangement links TRBV24-1 to TRBJ1-5, with TRBD1 matching 7 bases. The CDR3 is 15 residues long. V shed 3 bases, J shed 6 bases, and the junction held 7 bases outside the gene matches. The germline gives CDR1 KGHDR, CDR2 SFDVKD. As DNA, the CDR3 is TGTGCCACCAGTGATACTCGACAGGGTGGTCAGCCCCAGCATTTT. It yields the protein CATSDTRQGGQPQHF.

The chain is built from TRBV6-5 and TRBJ1-3; D unclear. CDR1 and CDR2 from the germline V gene are MNHEY and SVGAGI. V lost 4 bases and J lost 0, with 4 bases in between. The CDR3 sequence is 13 residues long. This chain's CDR3 is CASSFGSGNTIYF. The CDR3 coding sequence is TGTGCCAGCAGTTTCGGCTCTGGAAACACCATATATTTT.

This clone has only one observation. The chain combines TRBV4-1 with TRBJ1-6; 7 bases align to TRBD1. Germline CDR1 is MGHRA and CDR2 is YSYEKL. The CDR3 is 16 amino acids. Germline trimming cut 1 base from V and 5 bases from J; bases unmatched to any gene: 5. CDR3 protein: CASSQVPTGNNSPLHF. Here the CDR3 DNA reads TGCGCCAGCAGCCAAGTACCGACAGGGAATAATTCACCCCTCCACTTT.

J is TRBJ1-5 and V is TRBV3-1 (or the pseudogene TRBV3-2); D might be TRBD1 (5 bases). The CDR3 covers 15 residues. Trimming left V 1 base short and J 7 bases short, with 14 bases between. The germline V gene has CDR1 LGHDT and CDR2 YNNKEL (reference sequence). The CDR3 DNA follows: TGTGCCAGCAGCCAAGCGAATCCGGGGCGGCAGCCCCAGCATTTT. Translating it yields CASSQANPGRQPQHF.

The chain is built from TRBV5-8 and TRBJ1-2, with TRBD1 matching 7 bases. Germline CDR1 reads SGHTS; CDR2 reads YDEGEE. The CDR3 is made up of 13 amino acids. The junction had 0 bases not matched to a gene; V was cut back by 1 base and J by 3 bases. CDR3 DNA sequence: TGTGCCAGCAGCTTGACAGGGGACTATGGCTACACCTTC. It specifies CASSLTGDYGYTF.

This clone was detected a few times. The chain is built from TRBV5-1 and TRBJ1-3; 8 bases match TRBD1. Germline loops: CDR1 SGHRS, CDR2 YFSETQ. The V gene end was trimmed by 2 bases and the J gene end by 4 bases; junction bases not matched to a gene: 11. The CDR3 loop spans 17 amino acids. The CDR3 loop reads CASSLTQGALGGNTIYF. The CDR3 DNA sequence: TGCGCCAGCAGCTTAACCCAGGGGGCTCTCGGAGGAAACACCATATATTTT.

V is TRBV4-2 and J is TRBJ2-5; TRBD1 matches at 12 bases. Germline loops: CDR1 LGHNA, CDR2 YNFKEQ. The CDR3 loop spans 14 amino acids. V shed 8 bases, J shed 4 bases, and the junction held 5 bases outside the gene matches. The CDR3 loop is CASSGTGGVETQYF. The CDR3 bases are TGTGCCAGCTCCGGGACAGGGGGCGTAGAGACCCAGTACTTC.

This clone was recorded once. J is TRBJ1-1 and V is TRBV5-6; D may be TRBD1 (5 bases). Germline values: CDR1 SGHDT, CDR2 YYEEEE. The CDR3 loop spans 14 amino acids. Trimming removed 2 bases from V and 5 bases from J, with 13 bases in between. This CDR3 is CASSFPGTRTEAFF. CDR3 coding DNA: TGTGCCAGCAGCTTCCCAGGGACCAGGACTGAAGCTTTCTTT.